The 15 T cell receptor beta chains given below trace back to one sample, sequenced in a study of human thymus T cells. Corrective cardiac operations yielded the resected thymus tissue. Method: immunoSEQ multiplex PCR; TCRdb's copy keeps in-frame clones and lacks some. The data contain some 120,000 clones, over 85% of them seen just once; the ten biggest clones take up 0.02% to 0.03%. Sequenced material: thymus tissue. The receptors stem from a boy under two years old with a congenital heart defect but otherwise immunologically healthy.

The chain uses TRBV4-1 and TRBJ2-3; TRBD1 or TRBD2 may be the D gene (6 bases each). CDR3 size: 17 residues. Germline CDR1 MGHRA, CDR2 YSYEKL. The ends were cut back, 0 bases at V and 2 bases at J, with 15 bases in the middle. The CDR3, as DNA: TGCGCCAGCAGCCAAGATCGTGGGGGGCGTCCCACAGATACGCAGTATTTT. This sequence encodes CASSQDRGGRPTDTQYF.

The chain uses TRBV7-7 and TRBJ2-3; possibly TRBD1 or TRBD2 for D (6 bases each). The CDR3 totals 16 residues. In germline, CDR1 is SSHAT, CDR2 FNYEAQ (reference sequence). V was shortened by 1 base and J by 5 bases, with 16 bases between the two germline ends. The CDR3, as DNA: TGTGCCAGCAGCTTAGGAACCGGGGGCGCGGGAGATACGCAGTATTTT. It is translated as CASSLGTGGAGDTQYF.

The chain recombines TRBV6-5 with TRBJ2-1, with a tentative D call TRBD2 (6 bases). Germline V CDR1 and CDR2: MNHEY, SVGAGI. V lost 0 bases to trimming and J lost 6 bases, with 15 bases between them. This CDR3 spans 16 amino acids. CDR3 DNA: TGTGCCAGCAGTTACTCGGGCGGGGATTGGCCCAATGAGCAGTTCTTC. This sequence encodes CASSYSGGDWPNEQFF.

The chain combines TRBV19 with TRBJ2-7; 8 nucleotides line up with TRBD1. The V and J ends lost 5 bases and 3 bases, in that order; junction bases with no gene match: 9. CDR1 is LNHDA and CDR2 is SQIVND in the germline V gene (reference sequence). The CDR3 spans 15 residues. The CDR3 region has the DNA TGTGCCAGTAGTCTACGGGACAGGCAACTCTACGAGCAGTACTTC. Translated: CASSLRDRQLYEQYF.

The chain links TRBV19 to TRBJ2-7, with 8 positions matching TRBD1. The CDR3 consists of 19 residues. CDR1 is LNHDA and CDR2 is SQIVND in the germline V gene (reference sequence). V lost 0 bases and J lost 1; bases outside the gene matches: 14. The CDR3: CASSIDLQTRGRHSYEQYF. The CDR3 DNA reads TGTGCCAGTAGTATAGATCTCCAAACCAGGGGGCGACATTCCTACGAGCAGTACTTC.

J is TRBJ2-3 and V is TRBV5-6, with TRBD2 matching 9 bases. This CDR3 region has 17 residues. Germline V CDR1 and CDR2: SGHDT, YYEEEE. J lost 2 bases, V lost 3 bases, and 10 bases had no gene match. This CDR3 is CASSSKIAGEFTDTQYF. The CDR3 nucleotides read TGTGCCAGCAGCTCCAAAATAGCGGGGGAGTTCACAGATACGCAGTATTTT.

V is TRBV4-3 and J is TRBJ1-2; TRBD1 might be the D (6 bases). The CDR3 has 15 residues. V lost 0 bases to trimming and J lost 7 bases, with 15 bases between them. Germline V gene sequence: CDR1 LGHNA, CDR2 YSLEER. The CDR3 DNA reads TGCGCCAGCAGCCAAGATAAGGGGGTGACGCCTGGCTACACCTTC. Protein product: CASSQDKGVTPGYTF.

V is TRBV6-1 and J is TRBJ1-6; D is undetermined. Trimming took off 0 bases at V and 9 bases at J, with 18 bases between the two ends. The CDR3 has 17 amino acids. CDR1 is MNHNS and CDR2 is SASEGT in the germline V gene. The CDR3 coding sequence is TGTGCCAGCAGTGAAGCCGTTGCGCCAGAAAGAGGTTCACCCCTCCACTTT. Its translation is CASSEAVAPERGSPLHF.

This clone has only one observation. This chain connects TRBV5-8 to TRBJ2-7; tentatively, D is TRBD1 (6 bases). Germline V gene sequence: CDR1 SGHTS, CDR2 YDEGEE. The CDR3 length is 14 residues. V was trimmed by 4 bases and J by 4 bases, leaving 15 bases between them. CDR3 sequence (DNA): TGTGCCAGCAGCCAAGGACAGACTCCTTACGAGCAGTACTTC. Residues: CASSQGQTPYEQYF.

The CDR3 DNA reads as TGTGCCAGCAGTTGCGACAGGGACTATAATTCACCCCTCCACTTT. Translated, it gives CASSCDRDYNSPLHF. The chain links TRBV6-5 to TRBJ1-6; 7 positions agree with TRBD1. V lost 4 bases to trimming and J lost 3 bases; unmatched junction nucleotides: 3. Germline loops: CDR1 MNHEY, CDR2 SVGAGI. CDR3 length equals 15 residues.

The chain recombines TRBV7-2 with TRBJ2-7, with D perhaps matching TRBD1 or TRBD2 (6 bases each). V shed 5 bases and J shed 4 bases, with 12 bases lying between them. The CDR3 length is 13 residues. CDR1 is SGHTA and CDR2 is FQGNSA in the germline V gene. In DNA, the CDR3 is TGTGCCAGCAGCCATAGGGGGGAATACGAGCAGTACTTC. Translation: CASSHRGEYEQYF.

V gene TRBV27 combines with J gene TRBJ1-5; 7 positions agree with TRBD1. Germline-derived CDR1 and CDR2 are MNHEY and SMNVEV (reference sequence). This CDR3 has 17 amino acids. Trimming removed 8 bases from V and 3 bases from J; junction bases left unmatched: 16. The CDR3, as DNA: TGTGCCAGCTCGGACAGGAGCTATCTGGATAACAATCAGCCCCAGCATTTT. Translated, it gives CASSDRSYLDNNQPQHF.

The V call is TRBV20-1, the J call TRBJ2-1; D is uncertain. Germline loops: CDR1 DFQATT, CDR2 SNEGSKA (reference sequence). Between the trimmed V and J ends, which lost 8 bases and 7 bases, there was a span of 9 bases. The CDR3 has 10 amino acids. The CDR3 spells CSSTDNEQFF. The CDR3 DNA reads as TGCAGTTCGACCGATAATGAGCAGTTCTTC.

This clone appeared once. The rearrangement joins TRBV2 to TRBJ1-2, with TRBD1 identical over 8 bases. Per the germline V gene, CDR1 is SNHLY and CDR2 is FYNNEI. This CDR3 region has 12 residues. Trimming at V came to 6 bases and at J to 7 bases, leaving 4 bases not matched to a gene. The CDR3 nucleotides are TGTGCCAGCAGCCGACAGGGGAGTGGCTACACCTTC. It is translated as CASSRQGSGYTF.

The rearrangement joins TRBV5-6 to TRBJ1-4; TRBD1 agrees at 8 bases. The CDR3 is 14 amino acids. Germline-derived CDR1 and CDR2 are SGHDT and YYEEEE. Trimming took 4 bases from V and 7 from J; bases not matched to a gene: 6. The CDR3 here is CASSIRGLVEKLFF. The CDR3 DNA is TGTGCCAGCAGCATCAGGGGGCTGGTTGAAAAACTGTTTTTT.